One T cell receptor beta chain is described in this entry. This clone was observed a handful of times. Which antigen it targets is not known. The input lacks base qualities; no much larger clone sits a single base away. CD4+ T cells from unexposed donors were collected before the COVID-19 pandemic (2011-2018). Following 10 days of culture, the EasySep CD4+ T cell isolation kit was used to isolate CD4+ T cells. As cell numbers permitted, CD4+ T cells from unexposed donors were tested for reactivity to SARS-CoV-2 S and N and to four common cold coronavirus spike pools. Around 1.8 million PBMCs per well were cultured in IMDM with approximately 4.5% human AB serum and about 9.2 IU/ml IL-2. Half of the culture medium was replaced with fresh IL-2-containing medium on days 3 and 7. In general, triplicate replicate wells were used for every peptide culture condition. The leukapheresis product for the unexposed donors was obtained through commercial purchase. Ficoll-Paque PLUS gradient centrifugation was used to isolate PBMCs from leukapheresis product or whole blood. The PBMCs went either fresh into the expansion assay or into cryopreservation at -140 degrees C. The QIAamp Micro DNA Kit was used to extract genomic DNA from the CD4+ T cells.

The library was prepared using the immunoSEQ multiplex PCR assay. Processing in the source paper ran as follows. During preprocessing, nonproductive sequences were removed, along with CDR3s that did not begin with C, did not end with F or W, or were shorter than 7 amino acids. The MANAFEST web app identified antigen-specific clonotypes based on expansion compared with the reference and other culture wells. A clone counted as positive if significantly expanded in 2 of 3 replicate wells versus the reference culture at FDR below 0.05. A further requirement for positive clones was significant expansion compared with all other tandem wells, along with an odds ratio above 5. CDR3 homology was measured as pairwise Levenshtein distance, computed with the stringdist R package after trimming three terminal residues from each end. TCRdb obtained this table from immuneACCESS and retained in-frame rearrangements with V and J assigned. These tables miss some clones; where compared with another copy, unresolved V genes account for less than half of the shortfall, and the remainder is unexplained. D and trimming come from the DNA, and the V and J calls and clone size come from that table. The sample yields 25,000 or so clones; roughly 82% were counted once. The top ten clones comprise roughly 14% of the sample.

This entry comes from a study of CD4 T cells in relation to SARS-CoV-2 and coronaviruses (dated by TCRdb to about 2021). About the study as a whole: In the ViraFEST assay, PBMCs were grown with antigen for 10 days, and TCR beta CDR3s were then sequenced to identify antigen-specific clonal expansions. An HIV-1 Nef peptide pool or a no-peptide culture served as the negative reference condition. Shared crossreactive spike epitopes were mapped to their HLA restriction using patient-derived lymphoblastoid cell lines. The study assessed, at the TCR clonotype level, memory CD4+ T cell crossreactivity between SARS-CoV-2 and common cold coronavirus spike proteins. Samples from a few pre-COVID donors and the naive versus memory experiments were sequenced with the Adaptive Biotechnologies TCR-sequencing kit; other data were Illumina-based. A different TCR-beta assay, based on Illumina, was used to sequence expansion assays from other donors in the study.

Looking up the germline V gene yields CDR1 SNHLY and CDR2 FYNNEI. From the cysteine through the phenylalanine, the CDR3 covers 15 amino acids. Kept here is only the CDR3 DNA, which spans 45 bases and is read in frame from base 1. Trimming at the junction amounts to 4 bases on V and 0 bases on J, and the germline ends lie 10 bases apart. Broader findings and caveats from the paper: The study was limited by small numbers of patients and tested TCRs. Approximately 69% of donors had memory CD4+ clonotypes that crossrecognized SARS-CoV-2 and at least one common cold coronavirus spike. No donor contributed both pre-pandemic and post-infection samples, which limited tracing the source of pre-existing responses. Crossreactivity analysis centred on spike protein, so crossreactivity against other viral proteins was not assessed. Crossreactive clones showed significantly weaker SARS-CoV-2-driven expansion than monoreactive clones, consistent with antigenic imprinting.

The clonotype was recovered from a human donor in good health. The source material was CD4+ T cells from PBMCs, cultured in vitro. The chain is assembled from TRBV2 and TRBJ1-5; a confident D gene designation cannot be given. The nucleotides read TGTGCCAGCAGTGGGGTGAAGTATAGCAATCAGCCCCAGCATTTT. Translated, this is CASSGVKYSNQPQHF.